These 16 T cell receptor beta chains were all obtained from the same sample, sequenced in a study of T cells in Graves' hyperthyroidism and ophthalmopathy. Template material for amplifying TCR beta CDR3 regions consisted of RNA transcripts. The HTBI primer set was used in a first-round RT-PCR of the TCR CDR3. TCRdb used MiXCR to reprocess the multiplex PCR reads, holding one entry per CDR3 protein. The table has fewer than 550,000 distinct CDR3 sequences, around a quarter seen once; the top ten hold about 11%. Sequenced sample: blood. The receptors were sampled from a young woman with Graves' ophthalmopathy.

The V call is TRBV4-1, the J call TRBJ2-7; a weak D match, TRBD1 (8 bases). The V end was cut by 0 bases, the J end by 1 base, with 22 bases between. This CDR3 has 19 amino acids. Germline CDR1 MGHRA, CDR2 YSYEKL. The CDR3 nucleotides read TGCGCCAGCAGCCAAGAAGCCCAGTTACAGGGGGGGTTGTCCTACGAGCAGTACTTC. Its protein is CASSQEAQLQGGLSYEQYF.

At least ten counts were recorded for this clonotype. The rearrangement links TRBV20-1 to TRBJ1-5; TRBD1 aligns across 7 bases. The CDR3 runs 14 residues. CDR1 is DFQATT, CDR2 SNEGSKA, per germline (reference sequence). Germline trimming cut 0 bases from V and 7 bases from J; bases unmatched to any gene: 6. The CDR3 bases are TGCAGTGCTAGAGAGGCGTCAGGGGGACAGCCCCAGCATTTT. This translates into CSAREASGGQPQHF.

Regarding this clonotype: A much bigger clone sits one base away, suggesting this may be a read error. The chain links TRBV24-1 to TRBJ2-7; the match to TRBD1 covers 7 bases. Germline V CDR1 and CDR2: KGHDR, SFDVKD. The CDR3 spans 15 residues. The J segment lost 7 bases and the V segment lost 6 bases, leaving 14 bases of the junction unmatched. CDR3 region: CATSQPGQCSWEQYF. The CDR3, as DNA: TGTGCCACCAGTCAACCGGGACAGTGTTCCTGGGAGCAGTACTTC.

The sample holds many counts of this clonotype. The chain carries TRBV28 and TRBJ2-7, with a tentative D call TRBD2 (6 bases). CDR1 and CDR2 from the germline V gene are MDHEN and SYDVKM. Trimming stripped 2 bases from V and 2 bases from J, with 13 bases between. The CDR3 is 15 amino acids. The CDR3 sequence is CASSLAGSDTYEQYF. CDR3 coding DNA: TGTGCCAGCAGTTTAGCGGGGAGCGACACCTACGAGCAGTACTTC.

This sequence joins TRBV12-3 or TRBV12-4 and TRBJ2-7; 7 bases align to TRBD1. This CDR3 has 15 residues. V dropped 5 bases and J dropped 0; count of bases not matched to a gene: 7. The chain's CDR3 is CASSPFTGASYEQYF. CDR3 in DNA: TGTGCCAGCAGTCCCTTCACAGGGGCCTCCTACGAGCAGTACTTC.

In regard to this clonotype: Given the absence of the conserved phenylalanine or tryptophan at the CDR3 end, a read error is likely. The chain links TRBV29-1 to TRBJ1-2; 8 positions match TRBD1. The V gene's germline CDR1 is SQVTM and CDR2 ANQGSEA. CDR3 length: 15 residues. V lost 3 bases and J lost 8; bases outside the gene matches: 14. CDR3 loop: CSVDWTGSSAIGYTL. Here the CDR3 DNA reads TGCAGCGTTGATTGGACAGGGAGTTCCGCGATCGGCTACACCCTC.

The V and J genes are TRBV29-1 and TRBJ2-6; no firm D call. V was trimmed by 5 bases and J by 3 bases, leaving 8 bases between them. CDR1 and CDR2 from the germline V gene are SQVTM and ANQGSEA. The CDR3 length is 13 residues. This CDR3 reads CSVPVYGANVLTF. The CDR3 nucleotides read TGCAGCGTTCCAGTTTATGGGGCCAACGTCCTGACTTTC.

This chain links TRBV10-3 with TRBJ1-1; the match to TRBD1 covers 8 bases. The junction had 4 bases not matched to a gene; V was cut back by 6 bases and J by 1 base. The CDR3 has 14 residues. CDR1 is ENHRY and CDR2 is SYGVKD in the germline V gene. The CDR3 region is CAIRATGENTEAFF. The CDR3 bases are TGTGCCATCAGGGCGACAGGGGAGAACACTGAAGCTTTCTTT.

This CDR3 reads CASSQVNGRARHEQYF. The CDR3 DNA is TGTGCCAGCAGCCAAGTGAATGGCAGGGCCCGCCACGAGCAGTACTTC. The rearrangement uses TRBV4-2 and TRBJ2-7; TRBD1 is a possible D gene (5 bases). In germline, CDR1 is LGHNA, CDR2 YNFKEQ. The CDR3 extends over 16 amino acids. V was trimmed by 1 base and J by 5 bases, leaving 18 bases between them.

The rearrangement uses TRBV2 and TRBJ2-6; D is uncertain. The CDR3 sequence is 15 residues long. Trimming removed 6 bases at V and 1 base at J, with 10 bases between. Germline CDR1 SNHLY, CDR2 FYNNEI. CDR3 protein: CASSPQLSGANVLTF. CDR3 coding DNA: TGTGCCAGCAGCCCGCAGCTTTCTGGGGCCAACGTCCTGACTTTC.

As concerns this clonotype: A read error may account for a junction end that differs from germline. This chain links TRBV6-1 with TRBJ1-1; 7 nucleotides match TRBD1. This CDR3 spans 14 amino acids. Germline V gene sequence: CDR1 MNHNS, CDR2 SASEGT. The CDR3 DNA is TGTGCCAGCAGCAGCGACAGGGAGAGCACTGAAGCTTGCTTT. It translates to CASSSDRESTEACF.

This clonotype was seen repeatedly, ten times or more. This chain joins TRBV20-1 and TRBJ2-5; the match to TRBD2 covers 7 bases. The J segment lost 9 bases and the V segment lost 0 bases, leaving 10 bases of the junction unmatched. This CDR3 is built from 14 residues. The germline V gene has CDR1 DFQATT and CDR2 SNEGSKA (reference sequence). The CDR3 sequence is CSARDEAGWMAQYF. Written as DNA, the CDR3 is TGCAGTGCTAGAGATGAAGCGGGGTGGATGGCCCAGTACTTC.

The sample holds many counts of this clonotype. V and J are TRBV18 and TRBJ2-5, with TRBD1 matching 7 bases. The germline CDR1 and CDR2 sequences are KGHSH and LQKENI. J gave up 3 bases and V 4 bases, and 8 bases lay outside the gene matches. The CDR3 has 15 residues. CDR3 sequence reads: CASSLFGTVEETQYF. The DNA for the CDR3 is TGTGCCAGCTCACTTTTCGGGACAGTAGAAGAGACCCAGTACTTC.

The CDR3 region is CASSPAIQETQYF. For the CDR3, the DNA is TGTGCCAGCTCACCAGCAATCCAAGAGACCCAGTACTTC. The chain employs TRBV18 and TRBJ2-5, with D hard to call. The CDR3 loop spans 13 amino acids. The V gene's germline CDR1 is KGHSH and CDR2 LQKENI. V dropped 2 bases and J dropped 1 base, with 5 bases sitting between them. The full variable domain, rest sourced from reference TRBV18 and TRBJ2-5, is NAGVMQNPRHLVRRRGQEARLRCSPMKGHSHVYWYRQLPEEGLKFMVYLQKENIIDESGMPKERFSAEFPKEGPSILRIQQVVRGDSAAYFCASSPAIQETQYFGPGTRLLVL.

This clonotype was seen at least ten times. V gene TRBV20-1 combines with J gene TRBJ2-7; possibly TRBD1 for D (5 bases). The germline V gene has CDR1 DFQATT and CDR2 SNEGSKA (reference sequence). Trimming stripped 0 bases from V and 2 bases from J, with 17 bases between. This CDR3 has 16 residues. For the CDR3, the DNA is TGCAGTGCTAGAGATTTCGTAAGGGGTAGAACCTACGAGCAGTACTTC. Translated, it gives CSARDFVRGRTYEQYF.

This clonotype was counted between two and nine times. The chain joins TRBV20-1 to TRBJ2-5; tentative D call: TRBD1 (5 bases). The ends were cut back, 2 bases at V and 4 bases at J, with 8 bases in the middle. Germline lookup yields CDR1 DFQATT and CDR2 SNEGSKA (reference sequence). The CDR3 consists of 12 residues. The CDR3 DNA reads as TGCAGTGCTAGAATTAGGGGAGAGACCCAGTACTTC. This codes for CSARIRGETQYF.